This TCR beta chain stems from a study of siplizumab effects on memory and regulatory T cells. Study outcomes and limitations: Roughly 80-96% of proliferating CD4+ or CD8+ clones lacked an assignable naive or memory phenotype.

Assay used: immunoSEQ multiplex PCR; TCRdb lists only in-frame clones, some missing. Of approximately 100,000 clones in the sample, 90% to 95% were seen once. On this clone itself: Antigen specificity is unknown.

This CDR3 is built from 18 residues. Germline CDR1 and CDR2: ENHRY and SYGVKD. V trimming: 2 bases; J trimming: 6 bases; junction bases outside the gene matches: 14. The clonotype originates from a human donor in good health. This chain uses TRBV10-3 with TRBJ2-4, with 9 bases matching TRBD2. What was sequenced was non-Treg CD4+ T cells sorted from blood. CDR3 sequence reads: CAISENPETKTSGNIQYF. In nucleotides, the CDR3 is TGTGCCATCAGTGAGAACCCCGAGACCAAGACTAGCGGAAACATTCAGTACTTC.